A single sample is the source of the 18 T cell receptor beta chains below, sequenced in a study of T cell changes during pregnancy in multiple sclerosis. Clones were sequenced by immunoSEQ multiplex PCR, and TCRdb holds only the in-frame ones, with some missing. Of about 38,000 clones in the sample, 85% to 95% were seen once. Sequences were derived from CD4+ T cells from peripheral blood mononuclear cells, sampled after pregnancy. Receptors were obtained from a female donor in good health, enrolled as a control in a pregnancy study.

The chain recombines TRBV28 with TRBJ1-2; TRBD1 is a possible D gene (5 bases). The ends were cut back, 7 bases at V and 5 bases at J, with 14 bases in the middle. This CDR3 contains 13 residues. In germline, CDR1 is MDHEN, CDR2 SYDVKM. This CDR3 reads CASNNRRSYGYTF. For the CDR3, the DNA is TGTGCCAGCAACAACAGGCGGTCTTATGGCTACACCTTC.

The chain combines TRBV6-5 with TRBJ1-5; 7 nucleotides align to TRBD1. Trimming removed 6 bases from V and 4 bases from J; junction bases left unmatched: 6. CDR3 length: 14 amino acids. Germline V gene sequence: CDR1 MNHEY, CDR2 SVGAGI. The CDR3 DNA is TGTGCCAGCAGGGAGGGGGCGACTAATCAGCCCCAGCATTTT. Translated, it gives CASREGATNQPQHF.

In DNA, the CDR3 is TGTGCCGGGGGGGGCAGGGGTATCTACGAGCAGTACTTC. Translating it yields CAGGGRGIYEQYF. The chain uses TRBV10-3 and TRBJ2-7, with D perhaps matching TRBD2 (7 bases). Trimming cost V 11 bases and J 3 bases, with 17 bases left between them. Germline V gene sequence: CDR1 ENHRY, CDR2 SYGVKD. The CDR3 is 13 residues long.

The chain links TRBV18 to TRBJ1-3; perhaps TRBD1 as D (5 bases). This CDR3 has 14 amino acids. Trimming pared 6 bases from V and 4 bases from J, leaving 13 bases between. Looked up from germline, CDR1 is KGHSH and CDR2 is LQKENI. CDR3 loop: CASSARGDGNTIYF. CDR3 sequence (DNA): TGTGCCAGCTCTGCCCGGGGGGACGGAAACACCATATATTTT.

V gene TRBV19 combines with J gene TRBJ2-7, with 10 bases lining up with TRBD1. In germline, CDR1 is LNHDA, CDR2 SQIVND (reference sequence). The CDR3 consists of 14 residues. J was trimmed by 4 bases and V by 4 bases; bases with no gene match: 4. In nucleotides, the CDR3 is TGTGCCAGTAGTAGGGGACAGGGGATATACGAGCAGTACTTC. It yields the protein CASSRGQGIYEQYF.

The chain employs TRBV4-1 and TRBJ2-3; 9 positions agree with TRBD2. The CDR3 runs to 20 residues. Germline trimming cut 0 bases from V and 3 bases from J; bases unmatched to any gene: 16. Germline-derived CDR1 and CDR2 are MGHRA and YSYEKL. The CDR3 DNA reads TGCGCCAGCAGCCAAGAGGTTGGAGCGGGGGGATGGGGTAGGACAGATACGCAGTATTTT. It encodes CASSQEVGAGGWGRTDTQYF.

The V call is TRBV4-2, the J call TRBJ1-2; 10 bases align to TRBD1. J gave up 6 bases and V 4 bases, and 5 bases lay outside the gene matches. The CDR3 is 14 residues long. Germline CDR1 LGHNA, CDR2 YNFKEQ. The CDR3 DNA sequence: TGTGCCAGCAGCCTGGGGACAGGGGTCGATGGCTACACCTTC. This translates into CASSLGTGVDGYTF.

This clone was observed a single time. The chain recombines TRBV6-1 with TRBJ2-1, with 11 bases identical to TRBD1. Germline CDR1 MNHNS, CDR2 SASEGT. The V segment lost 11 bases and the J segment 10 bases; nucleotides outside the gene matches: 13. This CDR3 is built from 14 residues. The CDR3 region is CASTDRGLVGEQFF. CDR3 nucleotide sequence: TGTGCCTCGACGGACAGGGGGCTCGTAGGGGAGCAGTTCTTC.

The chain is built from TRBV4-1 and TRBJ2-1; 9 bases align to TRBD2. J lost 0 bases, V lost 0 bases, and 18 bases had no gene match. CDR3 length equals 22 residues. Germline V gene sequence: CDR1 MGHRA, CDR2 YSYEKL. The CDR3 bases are TGCGCCAGCAGCCAAGATGGGGGGCCCGGGACTAGCTGGGTAAGCTCCTACAATGAGCAGTTCTTC. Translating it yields CASSQDGGPGTSWVSSYNEQFF.

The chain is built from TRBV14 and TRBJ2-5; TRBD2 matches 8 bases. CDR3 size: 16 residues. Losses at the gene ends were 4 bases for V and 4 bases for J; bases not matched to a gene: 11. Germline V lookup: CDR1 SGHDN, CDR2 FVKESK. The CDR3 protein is CASSRGLAVIRETQYF. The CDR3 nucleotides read TGTGCCAGCAGCCGCGGACTAGCTGTTATTCGAGAGACCCAGTACTTC.

The CDR3, as DNA: TGTGCCAGCAGCCCTGGACAGGGTGTTGTGGGCAATCAGCCCCAGCATTTT. Protein: CASSPGQGVVGNQPQHF. V and J are TRBV7-9 and TRBJ1-5; 8 bases agree with TRBD1. The trim removed 5 bases at V and 2 bases at J, leaving 11 bases unmatched. The CDR3 is made up of 17 amino acids. Per germline, CDR1 SEHNR and CDR2 FQNEAQ (reference sequence).

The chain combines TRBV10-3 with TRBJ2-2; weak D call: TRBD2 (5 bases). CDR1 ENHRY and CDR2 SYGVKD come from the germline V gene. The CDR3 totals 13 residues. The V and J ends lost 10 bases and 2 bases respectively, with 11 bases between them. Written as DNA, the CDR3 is TGTGCCACGAGGGCCTTAAACACCGGGGAGCTGTTTTTT. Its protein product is CATRALNTGELFF.

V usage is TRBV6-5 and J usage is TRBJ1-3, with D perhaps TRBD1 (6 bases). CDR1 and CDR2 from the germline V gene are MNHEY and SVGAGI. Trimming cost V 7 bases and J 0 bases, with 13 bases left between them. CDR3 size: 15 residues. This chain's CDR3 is CASMNLGGSGNTIYF. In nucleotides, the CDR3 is TGTGCCAGCATGAATTTAGGGGGCTCTGGAAACACCATATATTTT.

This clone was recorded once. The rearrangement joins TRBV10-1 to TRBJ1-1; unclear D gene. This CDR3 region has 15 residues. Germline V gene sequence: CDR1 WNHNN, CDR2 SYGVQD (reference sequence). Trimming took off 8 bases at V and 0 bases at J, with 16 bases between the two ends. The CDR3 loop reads CASRSTGSLNTEAFF. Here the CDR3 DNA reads TGCGCCAGCCGATCCACGGGATCGTTGAACACTGAAGCTTTCTTT.

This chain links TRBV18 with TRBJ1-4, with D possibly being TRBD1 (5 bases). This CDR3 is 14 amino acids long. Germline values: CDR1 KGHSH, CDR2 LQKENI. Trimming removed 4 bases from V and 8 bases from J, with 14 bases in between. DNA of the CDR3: TGTGCCAGCTCACGAGGAGGGGTCGAGGAAAAACTGTTTTTT. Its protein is CASSRGGVEEKLFF.

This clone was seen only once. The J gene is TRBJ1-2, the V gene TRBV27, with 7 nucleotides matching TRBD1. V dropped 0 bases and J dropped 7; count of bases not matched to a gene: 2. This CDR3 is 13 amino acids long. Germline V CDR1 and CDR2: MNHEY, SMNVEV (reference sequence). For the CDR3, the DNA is TGTGCCAGCAGTTTATCAGGGGGCCTTGGCTACACCTTC. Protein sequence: CASSLSGGLGYTF.

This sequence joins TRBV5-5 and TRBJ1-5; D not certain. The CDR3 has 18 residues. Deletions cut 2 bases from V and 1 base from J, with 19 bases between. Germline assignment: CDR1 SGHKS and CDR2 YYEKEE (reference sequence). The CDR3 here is CASSFFTLIGQSNQPQHF. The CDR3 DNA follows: TGTGCCAGCAGCTTTTTTACACTCATTGGGCAGAGCAATCAGCCCCAGCATTTT.

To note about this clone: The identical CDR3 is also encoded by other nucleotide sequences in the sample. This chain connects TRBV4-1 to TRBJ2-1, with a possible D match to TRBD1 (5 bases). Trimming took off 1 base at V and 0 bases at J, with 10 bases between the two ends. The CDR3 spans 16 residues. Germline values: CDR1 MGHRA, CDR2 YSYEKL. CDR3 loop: CASSQGQLSSYNEQFF. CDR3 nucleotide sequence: TGCGCCAGCAGCCAAGGACAGTTGAGCTCCTACAATGAGCAGTTCTTC.